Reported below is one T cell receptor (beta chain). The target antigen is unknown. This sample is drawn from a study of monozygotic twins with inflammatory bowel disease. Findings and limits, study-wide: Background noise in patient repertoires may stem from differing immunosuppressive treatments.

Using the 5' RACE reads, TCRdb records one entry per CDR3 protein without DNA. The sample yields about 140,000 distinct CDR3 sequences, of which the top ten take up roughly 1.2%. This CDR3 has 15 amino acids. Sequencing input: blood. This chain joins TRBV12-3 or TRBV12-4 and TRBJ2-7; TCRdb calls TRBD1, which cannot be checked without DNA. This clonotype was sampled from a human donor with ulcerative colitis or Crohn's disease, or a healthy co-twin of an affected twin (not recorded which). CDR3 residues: CASSPPGTGWYEQYF.